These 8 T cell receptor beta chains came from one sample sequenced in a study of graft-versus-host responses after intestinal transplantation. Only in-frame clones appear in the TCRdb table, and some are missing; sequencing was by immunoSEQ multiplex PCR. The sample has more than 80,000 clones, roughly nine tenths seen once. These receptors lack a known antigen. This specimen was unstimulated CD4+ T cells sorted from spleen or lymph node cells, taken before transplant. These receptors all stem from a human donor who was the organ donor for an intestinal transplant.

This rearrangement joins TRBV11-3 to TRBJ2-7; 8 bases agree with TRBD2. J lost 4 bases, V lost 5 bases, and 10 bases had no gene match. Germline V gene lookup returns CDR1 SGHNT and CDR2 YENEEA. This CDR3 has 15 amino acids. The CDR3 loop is CASSPREGRGYEQYF. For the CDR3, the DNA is TGTGCCAGCAGCCCCCGGGAGGGGAGGGGTTACGAGCAGTACTTC.

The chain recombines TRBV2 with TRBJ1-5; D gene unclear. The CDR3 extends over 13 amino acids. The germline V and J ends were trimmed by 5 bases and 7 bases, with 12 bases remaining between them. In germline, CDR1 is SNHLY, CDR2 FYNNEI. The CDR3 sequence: CASSSSRGQPQHF. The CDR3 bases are TGTGCCAGCAGTTCGAGCAGAGGGCAGCCCCAGCATTTT. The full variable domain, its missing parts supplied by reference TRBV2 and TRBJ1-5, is EPEVTQTPSHQVTQMGQEVILRCVPISNHLYFYWYRQILGQKVEFLVSFYNNEISEKSEIFDDQFSVERPDGSNFTLKIRSTKLEDSAMYFCASSSSRGQPQHFGDGTRLSIL.

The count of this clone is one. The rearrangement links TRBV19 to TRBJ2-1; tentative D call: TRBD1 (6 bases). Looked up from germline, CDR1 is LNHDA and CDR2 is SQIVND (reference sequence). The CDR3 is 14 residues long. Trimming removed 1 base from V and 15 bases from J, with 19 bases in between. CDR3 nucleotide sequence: TGTGCCAGTAGTATAGGGGCGGCAGGGGCGGTTCCGTTCTTC. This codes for CASSIGAAGAVPFF.

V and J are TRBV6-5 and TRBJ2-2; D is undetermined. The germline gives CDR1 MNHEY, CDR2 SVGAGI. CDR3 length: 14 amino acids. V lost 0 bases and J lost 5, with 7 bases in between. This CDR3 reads CASSYSWATGELFF. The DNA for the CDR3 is TGTGCCAGCAGTTACTCGTGGGCAACCGGGGAGCTGTTTTTT.

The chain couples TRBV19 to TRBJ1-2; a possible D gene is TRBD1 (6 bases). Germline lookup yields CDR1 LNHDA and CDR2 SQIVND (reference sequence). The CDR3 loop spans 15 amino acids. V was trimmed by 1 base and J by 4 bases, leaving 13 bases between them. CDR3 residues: CASSIGQEVIYGYTF. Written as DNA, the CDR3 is TGTGCCAGTAGTATAGGACAGGAGGTGATCTATGGCTACACCTTC. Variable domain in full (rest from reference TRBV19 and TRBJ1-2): DGGITQSPKYLFRKEGQNVTLSCEQNLNHDAMYWYRQDPGQGLRLIYYSQIVNDFQKGDIAEGYSVSREKKESFPLTVTSAQKNPTAFYLCASSIGQEVIYGYTFGSGTRLTVV.

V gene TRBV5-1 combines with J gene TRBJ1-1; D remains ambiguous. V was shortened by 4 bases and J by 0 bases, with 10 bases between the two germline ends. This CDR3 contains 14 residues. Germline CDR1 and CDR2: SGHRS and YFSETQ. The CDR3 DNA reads TGCGCCAGCAGCCTAGGAGATTTGAACACTGAAGCTTTCTTT. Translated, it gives CASSLGDLNTEAFF.

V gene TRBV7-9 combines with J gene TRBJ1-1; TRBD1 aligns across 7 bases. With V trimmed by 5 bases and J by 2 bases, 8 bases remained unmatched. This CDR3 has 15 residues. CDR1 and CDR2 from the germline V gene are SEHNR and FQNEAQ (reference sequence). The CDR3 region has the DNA TGTGCCAGCAGCCCAAACAGGGGATTCAACACTGAAGCTTTCTTT. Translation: CASSPNRGFNTEAFF.

This CDR3 reads CASSDRSEYGYTF. The DNA of the CDR3 is TGTGCCAGTAGTGACCGGTCGGAGTATGGCTACACCTTC. The rearrangement links TRBV19 to TRBJ1-2; no definite D call. V was clipped by 5 bases and J by 5 bases, with 12 bases between them. The CDR3 runs to 13 residues. Germline V gene sequence: CDR1 LNHDA, CDR2 SQIVND (reference sequence). The whole variable domain, filled in from reference TRBV19 and TRBJ1-2, reads DGGITQSPKYLFRKEGQNVTLSCEQNLNHDAMYWYRQDPGQGLRLIYYSQIVNDFQKGDIAEGYSVSREKKESFPLTVTSAQKNPTAFYLCASSDRSEYGYTFGSGTRLTVV.